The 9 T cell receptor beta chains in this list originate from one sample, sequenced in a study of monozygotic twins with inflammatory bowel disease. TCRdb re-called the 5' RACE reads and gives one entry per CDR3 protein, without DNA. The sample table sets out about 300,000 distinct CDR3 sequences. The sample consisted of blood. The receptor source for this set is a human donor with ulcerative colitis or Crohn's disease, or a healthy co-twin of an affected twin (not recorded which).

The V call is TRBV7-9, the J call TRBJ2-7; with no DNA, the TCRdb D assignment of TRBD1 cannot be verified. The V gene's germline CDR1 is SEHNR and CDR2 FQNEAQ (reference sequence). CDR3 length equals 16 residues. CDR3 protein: CASSLSPPGQIYEQYF.

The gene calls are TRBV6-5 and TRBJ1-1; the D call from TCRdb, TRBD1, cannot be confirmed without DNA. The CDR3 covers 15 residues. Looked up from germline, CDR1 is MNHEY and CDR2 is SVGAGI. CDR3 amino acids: CASSYSGTLALGAFF.

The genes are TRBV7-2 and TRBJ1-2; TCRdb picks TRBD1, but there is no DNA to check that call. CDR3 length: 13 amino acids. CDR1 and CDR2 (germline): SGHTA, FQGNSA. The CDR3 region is CAREDRGGRGYTF.

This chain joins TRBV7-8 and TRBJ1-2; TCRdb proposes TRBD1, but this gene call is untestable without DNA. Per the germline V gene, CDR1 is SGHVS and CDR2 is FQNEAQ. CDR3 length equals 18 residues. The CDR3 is CASSAQYGTGNVRYGYTF.

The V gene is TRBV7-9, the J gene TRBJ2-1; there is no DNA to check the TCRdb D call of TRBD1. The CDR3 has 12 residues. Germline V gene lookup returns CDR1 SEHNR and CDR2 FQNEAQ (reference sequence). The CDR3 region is CAIQGGYNEQFF.

CDR3 loop: CASSLKRGQITEAFF. This chain joins TRBV12-3 or TRBV12-4 and TRBJ1-1; lacking DNA, the TRBD1 call made by TCRdb goes unchecked. The CDR3 is 15 amino acids.

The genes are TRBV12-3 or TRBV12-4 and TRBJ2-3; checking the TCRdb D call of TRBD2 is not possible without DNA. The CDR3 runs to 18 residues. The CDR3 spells CASSQSRTSGFNTDTQYF.

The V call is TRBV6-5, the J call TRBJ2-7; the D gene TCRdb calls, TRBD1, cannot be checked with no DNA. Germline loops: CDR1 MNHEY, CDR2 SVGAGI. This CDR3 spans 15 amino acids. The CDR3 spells CASSYRDRGPYEQYF.

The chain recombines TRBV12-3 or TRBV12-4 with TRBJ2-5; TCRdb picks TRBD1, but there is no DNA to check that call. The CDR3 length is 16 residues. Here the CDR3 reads CASRSTGVIYQETQYF.